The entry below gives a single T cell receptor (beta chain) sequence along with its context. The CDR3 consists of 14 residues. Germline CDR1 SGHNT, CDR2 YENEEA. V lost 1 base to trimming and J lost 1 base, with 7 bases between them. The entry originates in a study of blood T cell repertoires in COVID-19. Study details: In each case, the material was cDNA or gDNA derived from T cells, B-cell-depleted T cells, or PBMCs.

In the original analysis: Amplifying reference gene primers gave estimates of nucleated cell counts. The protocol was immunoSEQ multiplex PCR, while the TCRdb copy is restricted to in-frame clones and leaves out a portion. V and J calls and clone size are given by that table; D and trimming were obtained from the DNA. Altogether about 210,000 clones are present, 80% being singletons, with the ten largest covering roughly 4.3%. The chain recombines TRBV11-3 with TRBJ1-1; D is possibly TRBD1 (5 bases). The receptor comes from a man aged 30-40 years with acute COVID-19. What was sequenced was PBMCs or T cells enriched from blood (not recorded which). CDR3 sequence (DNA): TGTGCCAGCAGCTTAGGGCAGGGGAACACTGAAGCTTTCTTT. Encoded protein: CASSLGQGNTEAFF.